These 32 T cell receptor beta chains originate from one sample sequenced in a study of OX40 agonist ivuxolimab in advanced cancers. The repertoire was sequenced with immunoSEQ multiplex PCR; TCRdb's copy has only in-frame clones and lacks some. The sample shows just under 80,000 clones, about 83% of them seen only once. The sample here was CD4+ or CD8+ T cells sorted from blood, taken in a trial of the OX40 agonist ivuxolimab. The receptor source for this set is an adult with an advanced solid tumor such as melanoma, head and neck, liver or kidney cancer.

V is TRBV5-6 and J is TRBJ2-5; D gene uncertain. The CDR3 sequence is 15 residues long. The V gene's germline CDR1 is SGHDT and CDR2 YYEEEE. The V end was cut by 3 bases, the J end by 5 bases, with 17 bases between. The CDR3 is CASSSPDGPRETQYF. The CDR3 DNA is TGTGCCAGCAGCTCCCCCGACGGGCCCAGGGAGACCCAGTACTTC.

The genes are TRBV28 and TRBJ2-7; D is ambiguous. The V end was cut by 1 base, the J end by 2 bases, with 9 bases between. The CDR3 has 14 amino acids. In germline, CDR1 is MDHEN, CDR2 SYDVKM. For the CDR3, the DNA is TGTGCCAGCAGTTTATTCGGGCAAACCTACGAGCAGTACTTC. It encodes CASSLFGQTYEQYF.

The chain uses TRBV5-6 and TRBJ2-3; D gene unclear. Germline V lookup: CDR1 SGHDT, CDR2 YYEEEE. The CDR3 has 16 amino acids. V gave up 4 bases and J gave up 1 base, with 16 bases separating them. CDR3 loop: CASSLGPPVGTDTQYF. For the CDR3, the DNA is TGTGCCAGCAGCCTTGGACCGCCTGTGGGCACAGATACGCAGTATTTT.

The gene calls are TRBV2 and TRBJ2-1, with D possibly matching TRBD1 (5 bases). Looked up from germline, CDR1 is SNHLY and CDR2 is FYNNEI. CDR3 size: 11 residues. Trimming took off 5 bases at V and 7 bases at J, with 6 bases between the two ends. The CDR3 region is CASSQGNEQFF. The CDR3 coding sequence is TGTGCCAGCAGTCAGGGAAATGAGCAGTTCTTC.

V gene TRBV11-2 combines with J gene TRBJ2-7; TRBD2 matches at 8 bases. This CDR3 is 14 amino acids long. Germline CDR1 is SGHAT and CDR2 is FQNNGV. V lost 5 bases and J lost 4; bases outside the gene matches: 7. DNA of the CDR3: TGTGCCAGCAGCCCAATAGCGGGGACTTACGAGCAGTACTTC. Translation gives CASSPIAGTYEQYF.

This sequence joins TRBV28 and TRBJ1-5; possibly TRBD1 for D (5 bases). CDR3 length equals 14 residues. The V and J ends lost 5 bases and 7 bases respectively, with 15 bases between them. CDR1 and CDR2 from the germline V gene are MDHEN and SYDVKM. The CDR3 region is CASSPPGGRQPQHF. The CDR3 DNA is TGTGCCAGCAGTCCGCCGGGGGGACGGCAGCCCCAGCATTTT.

The V and J genes are TRBV12-5 and TRBJ1-6, with D hard to call. There are 12 residues in the CDR3. Trimming shortened V by 6 bases and J by 9 bases, and 9 bases separated the two germline ends. The germline V gene encodes CDR1 LGHNT and CDR2 FRNRAP. CDR3 amino acids: CASGGWGSPLHF. The CDR3 region has the DNA TGTGCTAGTGGGGGGTGGGGTTCACCCCTCCACTTT.

The chain uses TRBV9 and TRBJ2-5, with a possible D match to TRBD2 (6 bases). The CDR3 consists of 15 residues. CDR1 is SGDLS, CDR2 YYNGEE, per germline. V gave up 0 bases and J gave up 5 bases, with 14 bases separating them. CDR3: CASSVAIAVGETQYF. DNA of the CDR3: TGTGCCAGCAGCGTAGCGATAGCGGTGGGCGAGACCCAGTACTTC.

The table lists this clone with a few counts. The rearrangement links TRBV19 to TRBJ1-5; D is perhaps TRBD1 (5 bases). Germline values: CDR1 LNHDA, CDR2 SQIVND (reference sequence). Trimming cost V 5 bases and J 2 bases, with 22 bases left between them. The CDR3 covers 18 residues. CDR3 in amino acids: CASSSFRRAGIGNQPQHF. Written as DNA, the CDR3 is TGTGCCAGTAGTTCATTTAGGCGGGCAGGGATCGGCAATCAGCCCCAGCATTTT.

This clone appeared once. The chain joins TRBV15 to TRBJ1-1, with 7 positions matching TRBD1. The germline CDR1 and CDR2 sequences are LNHNV and YYDKDF (reference sequence). The CDR3 loop spans 14 amino acids. With 2 bases clipped from V and 4 bases from J, the junction kept 4 bases outside the gene matches. CDR3 in DNA: TGTGCCACCAGCAGAACCGGGACAGTCACTGAAGCTTTCTTT. Translated: CATSRTGTVTEAFF.

The chain combines TRBV18 with TRBJ2-5; D gene uncertain. This CDR3 has 11 residues. The germline CDR1 and CDR2 sequences are KGHSH and LQKENI. V was shortened by 6 bases and J by 2 bases, with 4 bases between the two germline ends. CDR3 protein: CASSGQETQYF. The CDR3 nucleotides read TGTGCCAGCTCGGGACAAGAGACCCAGTACTTC.

The V gene is TRBV9, the J gene TRBJ2-5; no clear D gene. The end of the DNA aligns better with TRBJ2-7, so the J call may be wrong. The length of the CDR3 is 14 residues. Looked up from germline, CDR1 is SGDLS and CDR2 is YYNGEE. The CDR3 DNA follows: TGTGCCAGCAGCGCCCGGATTCTCCCCTACGAGCAGTACTTC. Amino acids: CASSARILPYEQYF.

The table lists this clone with a few counts. The chain employs TRBV7-9 and TRBJ1-3; D not certain. The CDR3 extends over 12 amino acids. CDR1 is SEHNR, CDR2 FQNEAQ, per germline (reference sequence). V lost 6 bases, J lost 3 bases, and 6 bases lay in between. This CDR3 reads CASSFDGNTIYF. Written as DNA, the CDR3 is TGTGCCAGCAGTTTCGATGGAAACACCATATATTTT. The full variable domain, with the rest looked up from reference TRBV7-9 and TRBJ1-3, is DTGVSQNPRHKITKRGQNVTFRCDPISEHNRLYWYRQTLGQGPEFLTYFQNEAQLEKSRLLSDRFSAERPKGSFSTLEIQRTEQGDSAMYLCASSFDGNTIYFGEGSWLTVV.

The CDR3 nucleotides are TGTGCCAGCGGAATGCCCGGGGGCGCCGGGGAGACCCAGTACTTC. This encodes CASGMPGGAGETQYF. The rearrangement uses TRBV28 and TRBJ2-5; D is tentatively TRBD1 or TRBD2 (6 bases each). V was pared by 8 bases and J by 5 bases, with 21 bases between. There are 15 residues in the CDR3. CDR1 is MDHEN, CDR2 SYDVKM, per germline.

The chain employs TRBV10-3 and TRBJ1-1; TRBD1 is a possible D gene (6 bases). The V end lost 6 bases, the J end lost 4 bases, and 12 bases lay between the germline ends. This CDR3 is 13 amino acids long. Germline V gene data show CDR1 as ENHRY and CDR2 as SYGVKD. Here the CDR3 reads CAIRAGEPTEAFF. CDR3 DNA sequence: TGTGCCATCAGAGCAGGGGAGCCCACTGAAGCTTTCTTT.

The V and J genes are TRBV5-3 and TRBJ2-1; D is perhaps TRBD1 (7 bases). TRBV5-3 belongs to the ORF category, with a function that is uncertain. The CDR3 length is 18 residues. V was pared by 3 bases and J by 3 bases, with 22 bases between. CDR3 sequence: CARSYGGDGRGDYNEQFF. Here the CDR3 DNA reads TGTGCCAGAAGCTACGGAGGGGATGGCAGGGGGGACTACAATGAGCAGTTCTTC.

CDR3 region: CASSESIGTGTTYEQYF. Here the CDR3 DNA reads TGCGCCAGCAGTGAGTCGATAGGGACAGGGACGACCTACGAGCAGTACTTC. V is TRBV10-1 and J is TRBJ2-7; TRBD1 aligns across 9 bases. Germline CDR1 and CDR2: WNHNN and SYGVQD (reference sequence). The junction had 8 bases not matched to a gene; V was cut back by 0 bases and J by 2 bases. The CDR3 is made up of 17 amino acids.

The gene calls are TRBV10-3 and TRBJ1-1, with TRBD1 as a possible D gene (5 bases). The CDR3 is made up of 13 amino acids. V lost 6 bases and J lost 0, with 8 bases in between. Germline V lookup: CDR1 ENHRY, CDR2 SYGVKD. The DNA of the CDR3 is TGTGCCATCAGGGGGACGATGAACACTGAAGCTTTCTTT. Its translation is CAIRGTMNTEAFF.

The J gene is TRBJ1-6, the V gene TRBV5-1; the D is unclear. Per germline, CDR1 SGHRS and CDR2 YFSETQ. Trimming took 4 bases from V and 5 from J, leaving 16 bases between them. The CDR3 contains 16 residues. The CDR3 region is CASSLLTAENNSPLHF. The CDR3 DNA reads as TGCGCCAGCAGCCTACTGACGGCAGAGAATAATTCACCCCTCCACTTT.

The DNA for the CDR3 is TGTGCCAGCTCACCTTGGGGGGGCACTAATGAAAAACTGTTTTTT. This sequence encodes CASSPWGGTNEKLFF. V usage is TRBV18 and J usage is TRBJ1-4; a possible D gene is TRBD1 (6 bases). Deletions cut 3 bases from V and 2 bases from J, with 10 bases between. The germline V gene encodes CDR1 KGHSH and CDR2 LQKENI. The CDR3 totals 15 residues.

The rearrangement links TRBV19 to TRBJ2-5; 12 bases align to TRBD2. The DNA end lines up better with TRBJ2-7; the J call may be wrong. The length of the CDR3 is 19 residues. In germline, CDR1 is LNHDA, CDR2 SQIVND (reference sequence). The DNA of the CDR3 is TGTGCCAGTAGTCGCCGGGCGACTAGCGGGAGAGCCAGGCCCTACGAGCAGTACTTC. This encodes CASSRRATSGRARPYEQYF.

Only one count was recorded for this clone. The gene calls are TRBV30 and TRBJ1-3; tentatively, D is TRBD1 (6 bases). Germline values: CDR1 GTSNPN, CDR2 SVGIG (reference sequence). The germline V and J ends were trimmed by 2 bases and 2 bases, with 7 bases remaining between them. The length of the CDR3 is 13 residues. As DNA, the CDR3 is TGTGCCTGGAGTCAGGGGCCTGGAAACACCATATATTTT. Amino acid sequence: CAWSQGPGNTIYF.

This rearrangement joins TRBV6-6 to TRBJ2-3, with 7 bases aligning to TRBD1. This CDR3 spans 14 amino acids. The germline V gene encodes CDR1 MNHNY and CDR2 SVGAGI (reference sequence). The V and J ends lost 2 bases and 1 base, in that order; junction bases with no gene match: 0. DNA for the CDR3: TGTGCCAGCAGTTACGGGACAGGCACAGATACGCAGTATTTT. Encoded protein: CASSYGTGTDTQYF.

The chain is built from TRBV11-2 and TRBJ2-3, with D perhaps matching TRBD1 or TRBD2 (5 bases each). Looked up from germline, CDR1 is SGHAT and CDR2 is FQNNGV. V lost 3 bases, J lost 4 bases, and 20 bases lay in between. There are 17 residues in the CDR3. The CDR3 is CASSFMGVGVGADTQYF. For the CDR3, the DNA is TGTGCCAGCAGCTTTATGGGAGTGGGAGTGGGGGCAGATACGCAGTATTTT.

V is TRBV7-9 and J is TRBJ2-7, with D uncertain. The CDR3 sequence is 12 residues long. V lost 3 bases, J lost 2 bases, and 5 bases lay in between. CDR1 is SEHNR, CDR2 FQNEAQ, per germline (reference sequence). The DNA for the CDR3 is TGTGCCAGCAGCTTCGGAGCCTACGAGCAGTACTTC. The encoded protein is CASSFGAYEQYF.

The genes are TRBV5-6 and TRBJ1-3, with D hard to call. The V gene lost 2 bases and the J gene lost 0 bases, with 12 bases spanning the gap. The CDR3 spans 16 residues. CDR1 is SGHDT, CDR2 YYEEEE, per germline. CDR3 region: CASSLKDYSSGNTIYF. The DNA for the CDR3 is TGTGCCAGCAGCTTAAAAGACTATTCCTCTGGAAACACCATATATTTT.

The chain combines TRBV19 with TRBJ2-7; maybe TRBD1 (6 bases). V lost 5 bases, J lost 5 bases, and 13 bases lay in between. The CDR3 extends over 13 amino acids. Per germline, CDR1 LNHDA and CDR2 SQIVND (reference sequence). The CDR3 bases are TGTGCCAGTAGTTCCGGACCAGGGGACGAGCAGTACTTC. Its translation is CASSSGPGDEQYF.

The J gene is TRBJ2-2, the V gene TRBV19; a weak D match, TRBD2 (6 bases). This CDR3 is built from 14 residues. Germline CDR1 reads LNHDA; CDR2 reads SQIVND (reference sequence). V lost 4 bases to trimming and J lost 5 bases, with 11 bases between them. The CDR3 sequence: CASSTSAGTGELFF. The CDR3, as DNA: TGTGCCAGTAGTACGTCCGCGGGGACCGGGGAGCTGTTTTTT.

The rearrangement uses TRBV10-3 and TRBJ2-6, with 9 nucleotides matching TRBD2. Germline V gene data show CDR1 as ENHRY and CDR2 as SYGVKD. CDR3 length equals 16 residues. V lost 7 bases to trimming and J lost 2 bases; unmatched junction nucleotides: 6. The CDR3 loop is CAITASGTAGANVLTF. The CDR3, as DNA: TGTGCCATCACGGCTAGCGGGACAGCTGGGGCCAACGTCCTGACTTTC.

The genes are TRBV6-1 and TRBJ1-5, with no clear D. The V end lost 6 bases, the J end lost 0 bases, and 9 bases lay between the germline ends. The CDR3 is 14 amino acids. Germline V gene sequence: CDR1 MNHNS, CDR2 SASEGT. The CDR3 sequence is CASRGVISNQPQHF. The CDR3 DNA is TGTGCCAGCAGGGGCGTGATTAGCAATCAGCCCCAGCATTTT.

The genes are TRBV15 and TRBJ1-1, with a tentative D call TRBD1 (6 bases). Germline V lookup: CDR1 LNHNV, CDR2 YYDKDF (reference sequence). This CDR3 spans 13 amino acids. V was pared by 4 bases and J by 8 bases, with 14 bases between. The CDR3 spells CATSTPGHSEAFF. The DNA of the CDR3 is TGTGCCACCAGCACACCGGGACACTCAGAAGCTTTCTTT. Full variable domain (missing parts from reference TRBV15 and TRBJ1-1): DAMVIQNPRYQVTQFGKPVTLSCSQTLNHNVMYWYQQKSSQAPKLLFHYYDKDFNNEADTPDNFQSRRPNTSFCFLDIRSPGLGDTAMYLCATSTPGHSEAFFGQGTRLTVV.

The CDR3, as DNA: TGCGCCAGCAGCTTGGCCAGCGGAACCTACGAGCAGTACTTC. It encodes CASSLASGTYEQYF. This rearrangement joins TRBV5-1 to TRBJ2-7; D might be TRBD2 (5 bases). CDR1 SGHRS and CDR2 YFSETQ come from the germline V gene. The CDR3 is 14 residues long. V was trimmed by 0 bases and J by 2 bases, leaving 9 bases between them.